This section outlines one T cell receptor (beta chain) sequence together with its context. Its antigen is as yet unknown. These data belong to a study of T cell responses to AZD1222 COVID-19 vaccine. Overall study findings and caveats: The study sampled repertoires only after the peak T cell response. Reports indicate that nearly half of spike-specific TCRs are directed at unmutated variant regions.

V was clipped by 3 bases and J by 6 bases, with 20 bases between them. Germline CDR1 GTSNPN, CDR2 SVGIG (reference sequence). CDR3 length: 15 amino acids. The data were produced by immunoSEQ multiplex PCR, yet TCRdb's version contains in-frame clones alone and is incomplete. The sample includes around 150,000 clones, under 95% of them seen just once. This receptor was obtained from an adult in good health. The sample consisted of peripheral blood, taken on day 0 of AZD1222 vaccination. This chain uses TRBV30 with TRBJ2-5; TRBD1 or TRBD2 may be the D gene (6 bases each). CDR3 sequence: CAWSGEGGNEKTQYF. CDR3 in DNA: TGTGCCTGGAGCGGCGAAGGGGGGAACGAAAAGACCCAGTACTTC.